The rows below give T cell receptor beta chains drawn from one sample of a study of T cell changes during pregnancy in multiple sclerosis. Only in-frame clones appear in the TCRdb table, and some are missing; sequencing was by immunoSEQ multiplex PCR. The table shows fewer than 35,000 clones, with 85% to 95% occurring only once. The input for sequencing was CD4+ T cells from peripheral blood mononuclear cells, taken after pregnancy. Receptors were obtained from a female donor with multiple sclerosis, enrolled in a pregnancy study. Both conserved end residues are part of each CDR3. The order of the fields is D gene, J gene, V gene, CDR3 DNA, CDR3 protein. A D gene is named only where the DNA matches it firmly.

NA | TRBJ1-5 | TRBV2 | TGTGCCAGCAGTGAAGACAGCTATAGCAATCAGCCCCAGCATTTT | CASSEDSYSNQPQHF
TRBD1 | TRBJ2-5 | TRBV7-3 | TGTGCCAGCAGCTTAAGGACAGGGATCTTTGAGACCCAGTACTTC | CASSLRTGIFETQYF
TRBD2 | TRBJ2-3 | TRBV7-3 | TGTGCCAGCAGCTTAATGGGACTAGCGGGGGGACTGGGAGATACGCAGTATTTT | CASSLMGLAGGLGDTQYF
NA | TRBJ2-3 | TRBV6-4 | TGTGCCAGCACCCCTCGACAGACCTACACAGATACGCAGTATTTT | CASTPRQTYTDTQYF
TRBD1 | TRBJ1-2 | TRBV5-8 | TGTGCCAGCAGCTCCCGGGACAGGAGAAACGATGGCTACACCTTC | CASSSRDRRNDGYTF
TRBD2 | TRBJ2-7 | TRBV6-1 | TGTGCCAGCAGACCCTGGACCGGGACTAGGGAGCAGTACTTC | CASRPWTGTREQYF
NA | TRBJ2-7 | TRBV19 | TGTGCCACCCAGGGTTCATCCTACGAGCAGTACTTC | CATQGSSYEQYF
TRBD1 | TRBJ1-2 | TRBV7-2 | TGTGCCAGCAGCTCAACAGGGGGCGCTGGCTATGGCTACACCTTC | CASSSTGGAGYGYTF
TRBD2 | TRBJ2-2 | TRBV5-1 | TGCGCCAGCACCCTCGACCCCACTAGCGGAAACACCGGGGAGCTGTTTTTT | CASTLDPTSGNTGELFF
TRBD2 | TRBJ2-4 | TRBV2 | TGTGCCAGCAGTGAACCTAGCGGGAAGTTGTTCATTCAGTACTTC | CASSEPSGKLFIQYF
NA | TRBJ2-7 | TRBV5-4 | TGTGCCAGCAGCCCCTTTCGACAGGTTGACGAGCAGTACTTC | CASSPFRQVDEQYF
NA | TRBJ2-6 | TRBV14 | TGTGCCAGCAGCCAAGTTCCCAGGCAGGCTGGGGCCAACGTCCTGACTTTC | CASSQVPRQAGANVLTF
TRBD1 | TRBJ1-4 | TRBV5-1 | TGCGCCAGCAGCGATGACAGGGGATTTAATGAAAAACTGTTTTTT | CASSDDRGFNEKLFF
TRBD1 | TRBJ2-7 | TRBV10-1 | TGCGCCAGCGCCAAACCGGGACAGGGGGCGGAAGAGCAGTACTTC | CASAKPGQGAEEQYF
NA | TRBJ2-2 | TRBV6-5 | TGTGCCAGCAGGCCGGGACTGATGAACACCGGGGAGCTGTTTTTT | CASRPGLMNTGELFF
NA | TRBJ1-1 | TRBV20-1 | TGCAGTGCTAGAAAGCACACTGAAGCTTTCTTT | CSARKHTEAFF
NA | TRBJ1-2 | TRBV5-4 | TGTGCCAGCAGCTTGGGGATAAGCGTGACTATAGTTGGCTACACCTTC | CASSLGISVTIVGYTF